The 25 T cell receptor beta chains below all came from one sample that was sequenced in a study of beta chain features in type 1 diabetes. Study conclusions and caveats: Across all four CD4+ subsets, people with type 1 diabetes showed modestly shorter TCRB CDR3s.

No antigen has been assigned to these receptors. The investigators reverse transcribed all of the isolated RNA, so they sequenced expressed TCRB transcripts. Profiling relied on immunoSEQ multiplex PCR, and the TCRdb table lists in-frame clones only, not all of them. In the table there are hundreds of thousands of clones, 11% to 15% of which are singletons. Sequenced sample: naive CD4+ T cells from blood. Receptor source: a man aged 18 to 30 with type 1 diabetes.

This chain joins TRBV2 and TRBJ2-4; 8 bases line up with TRBD1. V lost 10 bases, J lost 5 bases, and 16 bases stayed unmatched. The CDR3 runs 16 residues. Germline assignment: CDR1 SNHLY and CDR2 FYNNEI. The CDR3 coding sequence is TGTGCCACCCAAACTAGGGCAGGGGGCGTCCAAAACATTCAGTACTTC. Its translation is CATQTRAGGVQNIQYF.

There are a few counts of this clone. The chain is built from TRBV15 and TRBJ2-5; 9 positions match TRBD2. CDR1 LNHNV and CDR2 YYDKDF come from the germline V gene (reference sequence). With 0 bases clipped from V and 7 bases from J, the junction kept 6 bases outside the gene matches. CDR3 length: 15 residues. The CDR3 is CATSREREGRGTQYF. CDR3 sequence (DNA): TGTGCCACCAGCAGAGAGCGGGAGGGCCGAGGGACCCAGTACTTC. Looking up the rest from reference TRBV15 and TRBJ2-5 gives the full variable domain: DAMVIQNPRYQVTQFGKPVTLSCSQTLNHNVMYWYQQKSSQAPKLLFHYYDKDFNNEADTPDNFQSRRPNTSFCFLDIRSPGLGDTAMYLCATSREREGRGTQYFGPGTRLLVL.

J is TRBJ1-5 and V is TRBV2; D not certain. The ends were cut back, 1 base at V and 0 bases at J, with 13 bases in the middle. The CDR3 is 17 amino acids. Germline V gene sequence: CDR1 SNHLY, CDR2 FYNNEI. This CDR3 reads CASSEGYESYSNQPQHF. The CDR3 DNA reads as TGTGCCAGCAGTGAAGGCTACGAATCGTATAGCAATCAGCCCCAGCATTTT. Complete variable domain (other parts from reference TRBV2 and TRBJ1-5): EPEVTQTPSHQVTQMGQEVILRCVPISNHLYFYWYRQILGQKVEFLVSFYNNEISEKSEIFDDQFSVERPDGSNFTLKIRSTKLEDSAMYFCASSEGYESYSNQPQHFGDGTRLSIL.

This clone was counted a few times. This rearrangement joins TRBV5-1 to TRBJ2-5; a weak D match, TRBD1 (6 bases). The CDR3 runs 13 residues. The germline V gene encodes CDR1 SGHRS and CDR2 YFSETQ. The ends were cut back, 3 bases at V and 5 bases at J, with 11 bases in the middle. The CDR3 nucleotides are TGCGCCAGCAGCTATCAGGGGCAGGAGACCCAGTACTTC. The encoded protein is CASSYQGQETQYF.

This clone was counted many times. This chain joins TRBV7-9 and TRBJ1-4; D is unclear. V was pared by 5 bases and J by 8 bases, with 9 bases between. This CDR3 is built from 12 residues. Germline assignment: CDR1 SEHNR and CDR2 FQNEAQ (reference sequence). In DNA form, the CDR3 reads TGTGCCAGCAGCCGTCAACTAGAAAAACTGTTTTTT. Translated: CASSRQLEKLFF.

This rearrangement joins TRBV5-4 to TRBJ1-2; D remains ambiguous. The germline V gene has CDR1 SGHNT and CDR2 YYREEE (reference sequence). This CDR3 spans 14 amino acids. V was trimmed by 1 base and J by 6 bases, leaving 13 bases between them. The CDR3 DNA follows: TGTGCCAGCAGCTTGACAACTCTGGGCAATGGCTACACCTTC. Translated: CASSLTTLGNGYTF.

The chain joins TRBV29-1 to TRBJ2-1; unclear D gene. The CDR3 totals 12 residues. CDR1 and CDR2 from the germline V gene are SQVTM and ANQGSEA. CDR3 protein: CSSTSSYNEQFF. The CDR3 coding sequence is TGCAGTTCCACAAGCTCCTACAATGAGCAGTTCTTC.

The chain employs TRBV27 and TRBJ1-2; 7 bases align to TRBD1. Losses at the gene ends were 6 bases for V and 6 bases for J; bases not matched to a gene: 13. Germline-derived CDR1 and CDR2 are MNHEY and SMNVEV (reference sequence). There are 15 residues in the CDR3. The CDR3: CASSSGPGQRNGYTF. The CDR3 DNA follows: TGTGCCAGCAGCTCTGGACCGGGACAGCGGAATGGCTACACCTTC.

The table lists this clone with a few counts. The J gene is TRBJ2-7, the V gene TRBV6-6, with 7 bases lining up with TRBD1. This CDR3 comprises 13 residues. Trimming cost V 5 bases and J 6 bases; bases outside gene matches: 7. The germline V gene has CDR1 MNHNY and CDR2 SVGAGI (reference sequence). In DNA, the CDR3 is TGTGCCAGCAGTGACAGGGAGTCGGGCGAGCAGTACTTC. It is translated as CASSDRESGEQYF.

The genes are TRBV11-1 and TRBJ1-1; D remains unclear. V was cut by 1 base and J by 0 bases, with 3 bases left in between. This CDR3 is 13 amino acids long. Germline V gene lookup returns CDR1 SGHAT and CDR2 FQDESV (reference sequence). CDR3: CASSLGVNTEAFF. In DNA, the CDR3 is TGTGCCAGCAGCTTAGGAGTGAACACTGAAGCTTTCTTT.

This clone appeared a few times. The chain is built from TRBV28 and TRBJ2-7; D may correspond to TRBD1 or TRBD2 (6 bases each). Trimming cost V 10 bases and J 2 bases, with 15 bases left between them. This CDR3 has 13 residues. The germline V gene encodes CDR1 MDHEN and CDR2 SYDVKM. The chain's CDR3 is CAISDSGPYEQYF. CDR3 in DNA: TGTGCCATCTCGGACAGCGGGCCCTACGAGCAGTACTTC.

V and J are TRBV4-3 and TRBJ2-7, with D tentatively TRBD2 (6 bases). The CDR3 extends over 13 amino acids. Germline lookup yields CDR1 LGHNA and CDR2 YSLEER. V was pared by 0 bases and J by 7 bases, with 10 bases between. CDR3 in DNA: TGCGCCAGCAGCCAAGATATGGGGGGTGAGCAGTACTTC. This gives the protein CASSQDMGGEQYF.

In its sample, this clone was seen a few times. DNA for the CDR3: TGCAGTGCTAGGGCATACGAGCAGTACTTC. Amino acids: CSARAYEQYF. The chain has TRBV20-1 and TRBJ2-7; no firm D call. V was cut by 3 bases and J by 4 bases, with 4 bases left in between. The CDR3 consists of 10 residues. In germline, CDR1 is DFQATT, CDR2 SNEGSKA (reference sequence).

The V call is TRBV7-8, the J call TRBJ1-2; tentative D call: TRBD1 (6 bases). The germline CDR1 and CDR2 sequences are SGHVS and FQNEAQ. The CDR3 totals 16 residues. Trimming stripped 4 bases from V and 4 bases from J, with 19 bases between. The CDR3: CASSSHNGGGGYGYTF. The CDR3 bases are TGTGCCAGCAGCTCCCATAATGGGGGGGGCGGCTATGGCTACACCTTC.

The table lists this clone with a few counts. The rearrangement uses TRBV11-2 and TRBJ1-2; D is uncertain. The CDR3 loop spans 12 amino acids. Trimming took 5 bases from V and 4 from J, leaving 8 bases between them. Germline CDR1 SGHAT, CDR2 FQNNGV. This chain's CDR3 is CASSPTGYGYTF. The CDR3 DNA follows: TGTGCCAGCAGCCCCACGGGCTATGGCTACACCTTC.

This clone was detected a few times. The chain couples TRBV7-6 to TRBJ2-2; D gene uncertain. Per germline, CDR1 SGHVS and CDR2 FNYEAQ. Between the trimmed V and J ends, which lost 4 bases and 8 bases, there was a span of 23 bases. This CDR3 has 17 amino acids. CDR3 loop: CASSSDLALDSVGELFF. The CDR3 DNA reads TGTGCCAGCAGCTCCGATTTGGCTCTAGACTCCGTAGGGGAGCTGTTTTTT.

This rearrangement joins TRBV6-4 to TRBJ1-5; no clear D gene. The CDR3 covers 14 residues. From germline, CDR1 is MRHNA and CDR2 SNTAGT. V was cut by 3 bases and J by 9 bases, with 15 bases left in between. The chain's CDR3 is CASSEGPGRGPQHF. The CDR3 DNA follows: TGTGCCAGCAGTGAGGGTCCGGGCCGAGGGCCCCAGCATTTT.

The V and J genes are TRBV7-9 and TRBJ2-4; perhaps TRBD2 as D (6 bases). Trimming cost V 1 base and J 0 bases, with 10 bases left between them. This CDR3 region has 16 residues. From germline, CDR1 is SEHNR and CDR2 FQNEAQ (reference sequence). DNA for the CDR3: TGTGCCAGCAGCTTAGGGCCGGGACTAGCCAAAAACATTCAGTACTTC. Residues: CASSLGPGLAKNIQYF. Full variable domain (remainder filled in from reference TRBV7-9 and TRBJ2-4): DTGVSQNPRHKITKRGQNVTFRCDPISEHNRLYWYRQTLGQGPEFLTYFQNEAQLEKSRLLSDRFSAERPKGSFSTLEIQRTEQGDSAMYLCASSLGPGLAKNIQYFGAGTRLSVL.

The chain couples TRBV9 to TRBJ2-3; the match to TRBD2 covers 10 bases. Unmatched junction bases numbered 2, after V lost 0 bases and J lost 1 base. The CDR3 has 16 residues. The germline V gene has CDR1 SGDLS and CDR2 YYNGEE. CDR3 DNA sequence: TGTGCCAGCAGCGTAGGGAGCGGGAGGGGCACAGATACGCAGTATTTT. Its translation: CASSVGSGRGTDTQYF. Full variable domain (rest looked up from reference TRBV9 and TRBJ2-3): DSGVTQTPKHLITATGQRVTLRCSPRSGDLSVYWYQQSLDQGLQFLIQYYNGEERAKGNILERFSAQQFPDLHSELNLSSLELGDSALYFCASSVGSGRGTDTQYFGPGTRLTVL.

In its sample, this clone was seen a few times. The gene calls are TRBV7-2 and TRBJ2-7, with a tentative D call TRBD1 (5 bases). Germline CDR1 SGHTA, CDR2 FQGNSA. The CDR3 extends over 15 amino acids. V lost 0 bases to trimming and J lost 5 bases, with 14 bases between them. The CDR3 nucleotides are TGTGCCAGCAGCTTAGCGCAGACAGCGAAGGACGAGCAGTACTTC. Translating it yields CASSLAQTAKDEQYF.

This chain's CDR3 is CASSSSGGAVTDTQYF. CDR3 sequence (DNA): TGTGCCAGCAGCTCTAGCGGGGGGGCCGTCACAGATACGCAGTATTTT. This chain connects TRBV5-4 to TRBJ2-3; 12 bases fit TRBD2. Germline CDR1 reads SGHNT; CDR2 reads YYREEE (reference sequence). The CDR3 contains 16 residues. Trimming cost V 3 bases and J 2 bases; bases outside gene matches: 4.

This clone occurred a few times. The chain carries TRBV9 and TRBJ2-2; 10 positions agree with TRBD1. Germline CDR1 SGDLS, CDR2 YYNGEE. After removal of 3 bases from V and 5 bases from J, the junction contained 4 bases not matched to a gene. CDR3 length equals 15 residues. CDR3 region: CASSAGTGVTGELFF. The CDR3 bases are TGTGCCAGCAGCGCCGGGACAGGGGTAACCGGGGAGCTGTTTTTT. Together with reference TRBV9 and TRBJ2-2, the CDR3 gives the full variable domain: DSGVTQTPKHLITATGQRVTLRCSPRSGDLSVYWYQQSLDQGLQFLIQYYNGEERAKGNILERFSAQQFPDLHSELNLSSLELGDSALYFCASSAGTGVTGELFFGEGSRLTVL.

This chain links TRBV9 with TRBJ2-6, with D perhaps matching TRBD1 (6 bases). Trimming shortened V by 4 bases and J by 0 bases, and 23 bases separated the two germline ends. Germline CDR1 SGDLS, CDR2 YYNGEE. The CDR3 extends over 20 amino acids. This CDR3 reads CASSPLRNRATSSGANVLTF. The CDR3 coding sequence is TGTGCCAGCAGCCCCCTTCGCAACAGGGCGACAAGCTCTGGGGCCAACGTCCTGACTTTC.

This clone was seen a handful of times. At the DNA level, this CDR3 is encoded by other sequences in the same sample as well. The J gene is TRBJ1-1, the V gene TRBV5-1; 11 bases align to TRBD1. CDR1 SGHRS and CDR2 YFSETQ come from the germline V gene. There are 14 residues in the CDR3. Losses at the gene ends were 3 bases for V and 4 bases for J; bases not matched to a gene: 2. The CDR3 here is CASSSGTGGTEAFF. DNA for the CDR3: TGCGCCAGCAGCTCCGGGACAGGGGGCACTGAAGCTTTCTTT.

The table lists this clone with a few counts. Different DNA sequences within this sample yield the same CDR3. The chain is built from TRBV4-2 and TRBJ1-2, with unresolved D. The CDR3 is 12 amino acids. CDR1 LGHNA and CDR2 YNFKEQ come from the germline V gene. V was trimmed by 1 base and J by 2 bases, leaving 2 bases between them. In nucleotides, the CDR3 is TGTGCCAGCAGCCAAGGAAACTATGGCTACACCTTC. Protein product: CASSQGNYGYTF.